This TCR beta chain is from a study of cytomegalovirus exposure and HLA in healthy donors. General study points: Using a false discovery rate of 0.05, a later analysis showed that 16,000 or so TCR beta sequences were associated with HLA alleles. Immune exposure information comprised only CMV serostatus. Among TCR beta chains of equal frequency, HLA-associated ones were more clonally expanded in a later analysis.

A few counts support this clone. Its matching antigen is unknown. Germline CDR1 is SGHVS and CDR2 is FQNEAQ. V was shortened by 2 bases and J by 0 bases, with 13 bases between the two germline ends. The length of the CDR3 is 17 residues. PCR employed 60 Vbeta and 13 Jbeta primers. Some clones are missing from TCRdb's copy, which holds only in-frame ones; the method was immunoSEQ multiplex PCR. The sample includes roughly 190,000 clones, roughly 83% of them seen just once. Sequencing input: PBMCs. This receptor was identified in a woman aged 50 to 65 in good health and CMV-seronegative. The chain carries TRBV7-8 and TRBJ1-4; D is unresolved. CDR3 DNA: TGTGCCAGCAGCTTACAGTCTCCTACAGCAACTAATGAAAAACTGTTTTTT. Translation: CASSLQSPTATNEKLFF. Full variable domain (missing parts from reference TRBV7-8 and TRBJ1-4): GAGVSQSPRYKVAKRGQDVALRCDPISGHVSLFWYQQALGQGPEFLTYFQNEAQLDKSGLPSDRFFAERPEGSVSTLKIQRTQQEDSAVYLCASSLQSPTATNEKLFFGSGTQLSVL.